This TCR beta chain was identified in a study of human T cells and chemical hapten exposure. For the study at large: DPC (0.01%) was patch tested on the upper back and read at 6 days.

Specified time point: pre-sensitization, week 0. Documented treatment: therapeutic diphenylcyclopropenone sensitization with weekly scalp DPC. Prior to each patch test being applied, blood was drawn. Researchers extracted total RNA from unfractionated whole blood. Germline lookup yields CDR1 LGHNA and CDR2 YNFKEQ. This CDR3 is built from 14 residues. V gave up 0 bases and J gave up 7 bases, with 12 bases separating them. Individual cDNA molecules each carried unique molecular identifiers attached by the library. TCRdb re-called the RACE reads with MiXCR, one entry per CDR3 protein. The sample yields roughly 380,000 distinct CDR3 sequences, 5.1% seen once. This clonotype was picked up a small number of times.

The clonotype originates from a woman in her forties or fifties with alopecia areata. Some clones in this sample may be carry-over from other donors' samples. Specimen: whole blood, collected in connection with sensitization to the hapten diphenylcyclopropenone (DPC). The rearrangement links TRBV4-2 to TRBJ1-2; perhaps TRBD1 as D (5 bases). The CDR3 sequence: CASSQDRVKAGYTF. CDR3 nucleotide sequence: TGTGCCAGCAGCCAAGACAGGGTTAAGGCTGGCTACACCTTC.